This TCR beta chain was found in a study of shared clonotypes between healthy human individuals. About the research overall: Donors had three CD4 naive, three CD4 memory, two CD8 naive and one CD8 memory plate apiece.

In the authors' methods: For the immunoSEQ data, sequences were junction-only without quality scores, so filtering differed. Profiling relied on immunoSEQ multiplex PCR, and the TCRdb table lists in-frame clones only, not all of them. That table furnishes V, J and clone size, whereas the DNA furnished D and trimming. The sample lists 2 million to 3 million clones, approximately 93% occurring once. The length of the CDR3 is 16 residues. Germline CDR1 KGHSH, CDR2 LQKENI. V shed 2 bases, J shed 6 bases, and the junction held 6 bases outside the gene matches. To note about this clone: Its antigen is as yet unknown.

Points from the study as a whole: Depth was large, yet rarefaction showed that sorted-subset sequencing was incomplete.

The rearrangement joins TRBV18 to TRBJ1-6, with TRBD1 matching 8 bases. This TCR was recovered from a man in his late teens or twenties in good health. Some clones in this sample may be carry-over from other donors' samples. The sequencing sample was made of naive CD4+ T cells from PBMCs. The subset: CD45RA+ positively selected. Written as DNA, the CDR3 is TGTGCCAGCTCACCAGATGGACAGGGTCTTAATTCACCCCTCCACTTT. It encodes CASSPDGQGLNSPLHF.